Included here is one T cell receptor (beta chain) sequence, with context. This specimen belongs to a study of cytomegalovirus exposure and HLA in healthy donors. PCR involved 60 Vbeta and 13 Jbeta primers. Generated by immunoSEQ multiplex PCR, the TCRdb table keeps only in-frame clones and is missing some. The table lists about 160,000 clones, 70% to 85% of them singletons. The CDR3 contains 17 residues. Trimming took 4 bases from V and 0 from J, leaving 16 bases between them. The germline gives CDR1 MDHEN, CDR2 SYDVKM. This TCR was recovered from a man between 45 and 60 years old in good health and CMV-seropositive. The sequencing input was PBMCs. The J gene is TRBJ1-5, the V gene TRBV28; D is uncertain. The CDR3 protein is CASSSPRPEYSNQPQHF. The CDR3 coding sequence is TGTGCCAGCAGTTCCCCCCGCCCGGAGTATAGCAATCAGCCCCAGCATTTT.